Listed here is a single T cell receptor (beta chain). Its antigen is not yet known. No much larger clonotype is one base removed from it; base qualities were not supplied. The cohort comprised around 690 healthy bone marrow donors. All cohort members were sampled while nominally healthy, although unrecorded immune exposures were likely present. The donor tested CMV seronegative, placing the donor among the roughly 350 seronegative members of the cohort. Each donor provided a peripheral blood sample, and peripheral blood mononuclear cells were used for TCR beta sequencing. Genomic DNA was extracted from the blood cell samples with the Qiagen DNeasy Blood Extraction Kit. This entry belongs to a study of cytomegalovirus exposure and HLA in healthy donors (dated by TCRdb to the late 2010s). About the study as a whole: In an earlier analysis of 587 of the donors, approximately 260 Gb of sequence data and about 110 million unique TCR beta sequences from 150 million to 200 million T cells were reported. Roughly 310 gigabases of sequencing data and approximately 80 million unique TCR sequences were included in an early release covering roughly 600 HLA-typed donors. The genetic ancestry cluster associated with self-reported Caucasian donors included approximately 85% of the 350 to 500 genotyped donors. The study was designed to test whether signatures of past pathogen exposure could be identified by cataloging public T cell receptors. The study profiled the T cell repertoires of under 850 subjects by immunosequencing and related them to cytomegalovirus serostatus. Besides the first cohort of 666 subjects, a separate validation cohort made up of 90 to 150 different subjects was used. High-throughput TCR immunosequencing, statistical association of individual TCRs with disease status, and machine learning were combined to predict cytomegalovirus infection status. To study patterns of TCR occurrence, a later analysis re-analyzed previously published TCR beta repertoires from just over 650 donors and added high-resolution HLA genotyping. Rather than drawing on any new phenotypic data, the later analysis identified candidate immune exposures from TCR beta sequences and the way those sequences occurred across donors. In an earlier analysis of 550 to 700 of the donors, high-throughput TCR beta sequencing was used to judge whether each TCR beta V gene segment behaved as functional or pseudogenic. Alongside the repertoire data, information on donor age, sex, ethnicity and CMV serostatus was compiled. A later genetic analysis used genome-wide SNP genotypes for about three fifths of the 666 donors, treating that subset as a discovery cohort. All discovery cohort repertoires had been generated using a single sequencing platform. HLA typing covered class I and class II loci at four-digit resolution. The number of donors typed differed by locus, with roughly 620-630 for A, B, C, DRB1 and DQB1, 522 for DQA1, 606 for DPA1, and 400 to 490 for DPB1. Because of strong linkage in the cohort, five DR-DQ haplotypes were treated as single units for association and clustering. Across 398 genotyped donors of the cohort, an average of roughly 250,000 unique TCR beta nucleotide sequences per donor were sequenced, and roughly 17% of those sequences were non-productive. Overall study results and their limits: According to a later analysis, most CMV-associated TCR beta chains appeared to be HLA-restricted, and the HLA associations seemed to be driven largely by CMV exposure. A later genetic analysis reported fewer N-insertions in productive TCRs among donors in an Asian-associated ancestry cluster than the roughly 690-donor mean. In a later analysis, HLA-associated TCR beta chains were found to be more clonally expanded and to have lower generation probabilities than equally common non-associated chains. Three of the identified cytomegalovirus-associated TCR beta chains were confirmed in vitro to be specific for cytomegalovirus antigens. Assigning TCR associations to individual alleles was difficult when HLA alleles, especially DR and DQ, strongly co-occurred. The presence/absence analyses assumed that sequencing depth was roughly uniform across donors, and that assumption may not be true. An earlier analysis of roughly 570 of the donors showed that most TCR beta V segments appeared in productive rearrangements either about 87% or about 30% of the time, which broadly matched IMGT annotations. A group of highly shared sequence variants was considered likely to be a technical artifact of the sequencing pipeline. Because some donors lacked HLA typing at each locus, the association tests relied only on the typed subset. The earlier analysis of 587 of the donors excluded roughly 17 rarely observed V segments, including chromosome 9 orphons, because counts were too low. A further reported finding was that TCR beta sequences accurately predicted the HLA-A and HLA-B alleles for most subjects in the first cohort. A later analysis associated 15,000 or so TCR beta sequences with specific HLA alleles at a false discovery rate of 0.05. While some public TCRs were present in many individuals, most TCR sequences turned up only very rarely across donors. Some IMGT-functional V segments, including TRBV6-2 and TRBV6-3, could not be distinguished by the 87-base-pair reads and were therefore excluded. Several of the top co-occurrence clusters appeared to be linked to parvovirus B19, influenza, CMV and Epstein-Barr virus, according to a later analysis. The authors suggested that the approach could potentially be generalized to other disease states and immunological phenotypes. The study listed 164 TCR beta chains as associated with cytomegalovirus. This cohort had only TCR beta chains sequenced, and the lack of alpha or paired-chain data limited which features could be detected. In a later analysis, the rate of TCR association differed among HLA loci, with DRB1 alleles having the most associated TCRs and HLA-C alleles having the fewest. Linkage disequilibrium might explain the correlated functional status among segregating V segments, but an unknown experimental factor could not be ruled out. In both the original and validation cohorts, the classifier was reported to diagnose cytomegalovirus status with high specificity and sensitivity. V-gene and J-gene trimming of TCR beta chains was associated with a missense DCLRE1C variant in a later genetic analysis, and the association was replicated in an independent cohort. For the cohort, immune exposure information was limited to CMV serostatus.

The germline V gene supplies CDR1 MNHEY and CDR2 SVGAGI. The CDR3 sequence holds 14 residues, the cysteine and phenylalanine included. The kept DNA is CDR3 alone, 42 bases in frame from the first base. A distance of 12 bases separates the germline ends of V and J, which lose 8 bases and 2 bases respectively. The method behind the library was the immunoSEQ multiplex PCR assay. The multiplex PCR relied on a mix of 60 forward primers for TCR Vbeta segments and 13 reverse primers for TCR Jbeta segments. The CDR3 region of rearranged TCR beta genes was amplified from genomic DNA with a multiplex PCR assay. The Illumina HiSeq System was used to sequence the amplified TCR beta libraries as 87-base-pair reads. For the original study's pipeline: A later analysis tallied 70 million to 100 million unique TCR beta chains across the 666 repertoires, and about 10 million of those chains were shared by two or more donors. To remove PCR and sequencing errors, raw reads were error-corrected and collapsed into unique sequences using a nearest-neighbor algorithm that merged closely related sequences. Alignment of CDR3 sequences to IMGT reference sequences was used to assign V, D and J gene segments. For a sequence to be retained, a match of at least six nucleotides was required to both a V gene segment and a J gene segment. Rearrangements were called productive when the CDR3 lacked stop codons and stayed in frame with V and J; all others were non-productive. Following IMGT convention, CDR3 was defined as the stretch from the second conserved V-encoded cysteine up to the conserved J-encoded phenylalanine. In an earlier analysis of 500 to 650 of the donors, sequences lacking an unambiguous match to a single V gene segment were excluded. In an earlier analysis of approximately 550 of the donors, V segments were called functional above 56.7% productive rearrangements and were called segregating when the between-donor standard deviation exceeded 5%. A statistical classification framework was built to diagnose cytomegalovirus status from the catalog of TCR beta chain sequences. V and J gene assignment, in a later analysis, came from comparing TCR nucleotide sequences with IMGT/GENE-DB human TR gene sequences. Using the TCRdist pipeline, a later analysis assigned CDR3 sequences along with most-parsimonious VDJ recombination scenarios. In a later analysis, each TCR beta chain was defined by its CDR3 amino acid sequence together with its V-gene family, and reads lacking a unique V-gene family were excluded. In a later analysis, around 600 highly shared, low-generation-probability nucleotide sequences were removed to address suspected cross-contamination and a sequencing artifact. In a later analysis, a clonal expansion index was calculated for each public chain from normalized within-repertoire ranks of inferred template counts. In a later analysis, generation probabilities were computed using a VDJ recombination model fitted to out-of-frame rearrangements, and the results were checked against IGoR. Hypergeometric tests were used in a later analysis to score TCR-TCR, TCR-HLA and TCR-CMV co-occurrence, with a repertoire-size bias correction applied to the TCR pairs. In a later analysis, false discovery rates were estimated by permuting HLA or CMV assignments 20 times. A later analysis grouped co-occurring TCRs with DBSCAN, adding TCRdist sequence similarity when clustering within HLA-allele-positive subsets. Co-occurrence clustering excluded repertoires with fewer than 30,000 or more than 120,000 public chains, plus five with anomalous nucleotide sharing. TCRdb mirrors the immuneACCESS table, restricted to in-frame sequences. Some clones are absent from its copies; in checked studies, under half trace to an unresolved V gene, and the reason for the others is unknown. V and J calls and clone size are as listed in that table; D and trimming were resolved from the DNA. Present in this sample are 90,000 to 140,000 clones, roughly 15% of which were seen just once. The top ten hold over 0.8% of the sample.

The receptor chain draws on TRBV6-5 and TRBJ2-2, with a tentative D gene TRBD1 over 5 matching bases. The sequencing sample was made of PBMCs. The clonotype comes from a female donor in good health and CMV-seronegative. The sequenced DNA: TGTGCCAGCGGGTTACAGGAAAACACCGGGGAGCTGTTTTTT. Protein translation: CASGLQENTGELFF.